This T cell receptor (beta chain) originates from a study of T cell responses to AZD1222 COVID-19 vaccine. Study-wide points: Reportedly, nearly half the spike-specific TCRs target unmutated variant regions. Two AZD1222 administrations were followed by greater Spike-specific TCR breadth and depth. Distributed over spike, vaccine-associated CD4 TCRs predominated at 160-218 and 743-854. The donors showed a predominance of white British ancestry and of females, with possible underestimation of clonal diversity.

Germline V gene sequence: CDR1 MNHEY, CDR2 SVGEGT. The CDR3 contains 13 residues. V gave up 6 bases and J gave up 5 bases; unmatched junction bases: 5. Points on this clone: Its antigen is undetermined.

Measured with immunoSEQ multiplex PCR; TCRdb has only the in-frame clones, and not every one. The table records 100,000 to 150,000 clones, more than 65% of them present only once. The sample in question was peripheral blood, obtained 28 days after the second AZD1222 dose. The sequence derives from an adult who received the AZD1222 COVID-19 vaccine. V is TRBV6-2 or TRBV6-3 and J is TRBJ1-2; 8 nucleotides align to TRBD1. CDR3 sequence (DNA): TGTGCCAGCAGCTGGACAGGGCCGTATGGCTACACCTTC. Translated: CASSWTGPYGYTF.